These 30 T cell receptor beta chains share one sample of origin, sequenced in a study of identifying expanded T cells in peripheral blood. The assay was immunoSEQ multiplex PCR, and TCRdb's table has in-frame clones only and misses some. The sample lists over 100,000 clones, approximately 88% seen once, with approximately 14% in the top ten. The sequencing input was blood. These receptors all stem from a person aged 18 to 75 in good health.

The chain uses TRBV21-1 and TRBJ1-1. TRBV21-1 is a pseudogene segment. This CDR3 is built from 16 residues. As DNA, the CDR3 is TGTGCCAGCAGCAAACGGGTAGGGGGGATGAACACTGAAGCTTTCTTT. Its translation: CASSKRVGGMNTEAFF.

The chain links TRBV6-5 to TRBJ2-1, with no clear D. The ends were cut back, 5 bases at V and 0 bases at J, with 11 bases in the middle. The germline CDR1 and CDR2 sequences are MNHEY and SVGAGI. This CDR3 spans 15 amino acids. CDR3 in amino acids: CASSRGKSSYNEQFF. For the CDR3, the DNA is TGTGCCAGCAGTAGAGGAAAGAGCTCCTACAATGAGCAGTTCTTC.

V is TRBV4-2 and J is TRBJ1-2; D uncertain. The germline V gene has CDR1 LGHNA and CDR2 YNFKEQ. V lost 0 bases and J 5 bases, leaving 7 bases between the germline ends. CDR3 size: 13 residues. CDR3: CASSQDAVYGYTF. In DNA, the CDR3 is TGTGCCAGCAGCCAAGATGCCGTTTATGGCTACACCTTC.

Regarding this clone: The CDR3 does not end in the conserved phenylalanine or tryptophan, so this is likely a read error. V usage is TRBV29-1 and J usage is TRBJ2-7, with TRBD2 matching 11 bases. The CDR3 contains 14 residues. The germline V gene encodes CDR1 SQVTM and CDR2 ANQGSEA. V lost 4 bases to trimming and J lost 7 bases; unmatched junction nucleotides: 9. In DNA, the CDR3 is TGCAGCGTTGTAGGGCTAGCGGGAGGTCGAGAGCAGTACCTC. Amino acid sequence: CSVVGLAGGREQYL.

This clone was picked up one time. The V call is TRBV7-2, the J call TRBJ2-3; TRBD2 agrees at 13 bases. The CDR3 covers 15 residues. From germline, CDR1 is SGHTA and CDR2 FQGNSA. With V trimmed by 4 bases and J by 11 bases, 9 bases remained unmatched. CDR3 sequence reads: CASSSGLAGAIGQYF. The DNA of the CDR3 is TGTGCCAGCAGCTCCGGACTAGCGGGGGCCATAGGGCAGTATTTT. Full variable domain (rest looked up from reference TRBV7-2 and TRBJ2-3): GAGVSQSPSNKVTEKGKDVELRCDPISGHTALYWYRQSLGQGLEFLIYFQGNSAPDKSGLPSDRFSAERTGGSVSTLTIQRTQQEDSAVYLCASSSGLAGAIGQYFGPGTRLTVL.

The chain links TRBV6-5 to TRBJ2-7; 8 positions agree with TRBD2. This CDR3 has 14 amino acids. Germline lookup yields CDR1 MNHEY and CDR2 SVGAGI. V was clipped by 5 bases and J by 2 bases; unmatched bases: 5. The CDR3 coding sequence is TGTGCCAGCAGTCCGGGACTAGGGGCCTACGAGCAGTACTTC. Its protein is CASSPGLGAYEQYF.

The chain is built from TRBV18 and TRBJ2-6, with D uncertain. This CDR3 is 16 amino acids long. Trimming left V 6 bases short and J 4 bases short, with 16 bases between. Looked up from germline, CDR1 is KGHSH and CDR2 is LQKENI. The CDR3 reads CASSPLSLTGANVLTF. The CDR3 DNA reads TGTGCCAGCTCTCCTCTATCCTTAACCGGGGCCAACGTCCTGACTTTC.

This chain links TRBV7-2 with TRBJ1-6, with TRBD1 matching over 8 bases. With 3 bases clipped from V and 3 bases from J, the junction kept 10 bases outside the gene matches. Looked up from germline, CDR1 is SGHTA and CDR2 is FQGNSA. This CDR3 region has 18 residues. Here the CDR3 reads CASSFTSGGQGYNSPLHF. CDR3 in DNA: TGTGCCAGCAGCTTCACATCCGGCGGACAGGGCTATAATTCACCCCTCCACTTT.

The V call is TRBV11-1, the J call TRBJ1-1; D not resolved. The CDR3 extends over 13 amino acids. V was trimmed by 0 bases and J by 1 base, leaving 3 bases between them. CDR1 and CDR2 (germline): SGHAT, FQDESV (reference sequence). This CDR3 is CASSLAGNTEAFF. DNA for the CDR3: TGTGCCAGCAGCTTAGCGGGGAACACTGAAGCTTTCTTT.

The CDR3: CASSELVPGTEAFF. CDR3 DNA: TGTGCCAGCAGTGAACTAGTCCCGGGGACTGAAGCTTTCTTT. J is TRBJ1-1 and V is TRBV6-1, with D unclear. The V and J ends lost 2 bases and 5 bases respectively, with 12 bases between them. CDR3 length equals 14 residues. Germline-derived CDR1 and CDR2 are MNHNS and SASEGT.

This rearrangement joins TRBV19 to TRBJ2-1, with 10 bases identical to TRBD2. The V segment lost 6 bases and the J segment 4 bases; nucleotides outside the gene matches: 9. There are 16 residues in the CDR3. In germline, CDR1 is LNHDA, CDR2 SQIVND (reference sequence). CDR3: CASSPPRSGGYNEQFF. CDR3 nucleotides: TGTGCCAGTAGCCCCCCTCGTAGCGGGGGGTACAATGAGCAGTTCTTC.

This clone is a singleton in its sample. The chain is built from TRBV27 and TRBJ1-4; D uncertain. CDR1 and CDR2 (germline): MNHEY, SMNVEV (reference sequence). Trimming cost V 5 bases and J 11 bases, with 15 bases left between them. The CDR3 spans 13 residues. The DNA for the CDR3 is TGTGCCAGCAGTCCCCTGACCCAGCCCAAACTGTTTTTT. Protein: CASSPLTQPKLFF.

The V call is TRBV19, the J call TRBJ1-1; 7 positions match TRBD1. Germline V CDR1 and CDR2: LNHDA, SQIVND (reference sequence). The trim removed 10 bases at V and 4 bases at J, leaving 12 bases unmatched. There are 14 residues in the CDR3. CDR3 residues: CATGGRGYGTEAFF. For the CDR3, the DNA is TGTGCCACGGGGGGCAGGGGGTATGGCACTGAAGCTTTCTTT.

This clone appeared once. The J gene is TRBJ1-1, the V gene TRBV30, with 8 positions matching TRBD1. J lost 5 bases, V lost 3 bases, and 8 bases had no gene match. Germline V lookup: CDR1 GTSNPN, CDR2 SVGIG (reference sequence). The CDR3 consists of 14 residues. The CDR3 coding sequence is TGTGCCTGGAGGCCACAGGGGGTCGGTACTGAAGCTTTCTTT. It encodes CAWRPQGVGTEAFF.

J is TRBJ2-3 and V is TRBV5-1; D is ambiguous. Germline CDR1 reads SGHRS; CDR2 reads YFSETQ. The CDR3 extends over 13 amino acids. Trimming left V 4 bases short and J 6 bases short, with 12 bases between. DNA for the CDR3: TGCGCCAGCAGCATGGGGATGGGCGATACGCAGTATTTT. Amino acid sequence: CASSMGMGDTQYF.

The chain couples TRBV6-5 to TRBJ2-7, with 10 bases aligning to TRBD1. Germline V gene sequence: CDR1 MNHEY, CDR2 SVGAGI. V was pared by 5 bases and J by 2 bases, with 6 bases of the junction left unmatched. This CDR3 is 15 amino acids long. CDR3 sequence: CASSAPGTGAYEQYF. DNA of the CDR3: TGTGCCAGCAGTGCACCCGGGACAGGGGCCTACGAGCAGTACTTC.

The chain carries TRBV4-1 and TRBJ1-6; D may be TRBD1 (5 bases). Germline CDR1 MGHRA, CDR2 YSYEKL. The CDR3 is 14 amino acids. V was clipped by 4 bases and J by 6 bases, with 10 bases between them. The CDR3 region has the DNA TGCGCCAGCAGCCCGGGACTGATTAATTCACCCCTCCACTTT. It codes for CASSPGLINSPLHF.

In nucleotides, the CDR3 is TGTGCCAGTAGTATAGGACAACAAGAGACCCAGTACTTC. Amino acid sequence: CASSIGQQETQYF. V gene TRBV19 combines with J gene TRBJ2-5; D ambiguous. The CDR3 extends over 13 amino acids. Trimming cost V 1 base and J 2 bases, with 5 bases left between them. CDR1 and CDR2 from the germline V gene are LNHDA and SQIVND (reference sequence).

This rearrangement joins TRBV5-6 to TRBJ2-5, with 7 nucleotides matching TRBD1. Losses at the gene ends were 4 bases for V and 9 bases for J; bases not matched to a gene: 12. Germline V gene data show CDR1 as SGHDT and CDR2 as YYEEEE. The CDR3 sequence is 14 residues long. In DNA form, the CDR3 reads TGTGCCAGCAGCATAGGACAGGCCCTGTTGGCCCAGTACTTC. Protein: CASSIGQALLAQYF.

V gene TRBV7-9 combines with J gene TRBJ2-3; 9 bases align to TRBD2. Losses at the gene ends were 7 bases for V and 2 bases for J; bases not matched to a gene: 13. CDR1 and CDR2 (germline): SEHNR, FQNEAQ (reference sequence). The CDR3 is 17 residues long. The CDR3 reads CASIPPGASGATDTQYF. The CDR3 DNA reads TGTGCCAGCATTCCCCCCGGGGCTAGCGGGGCCACAGATACGCAGTATTTT.

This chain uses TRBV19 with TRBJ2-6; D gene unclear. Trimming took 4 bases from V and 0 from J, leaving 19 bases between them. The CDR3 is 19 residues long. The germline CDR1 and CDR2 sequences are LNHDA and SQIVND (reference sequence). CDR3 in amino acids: CASSRQGASRVSGANVLTF. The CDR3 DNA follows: TGTGCCAGTAGTAGGCAAGGAGCTTCCCGGGTCTCTGGGGCCAACGTCCTGACTTTC.

This chain's CDR3 is CASSYGNTEAFF. CDR3 DNA: TGTGCCAGCTCCTACGGGAACACTGAAGCTTTCTTT. The chain recombines TRBV18 with TRBJ1-1; D is undetermined. Germline CDR1 reads KGHSH; CDR2 reads LQKENI. Trimming pared 6 bases from V and 1 base from J, leaving 6 bases between. This CDR3 has 12 amino acids.

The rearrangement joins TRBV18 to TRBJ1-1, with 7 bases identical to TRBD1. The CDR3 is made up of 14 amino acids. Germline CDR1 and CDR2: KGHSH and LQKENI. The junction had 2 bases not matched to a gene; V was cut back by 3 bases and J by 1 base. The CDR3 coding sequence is TGTGCCAGCTCACCCAACAGGGGGAACACTGAAGCTTTCTTT. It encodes CASSPNRGNTEAFF.

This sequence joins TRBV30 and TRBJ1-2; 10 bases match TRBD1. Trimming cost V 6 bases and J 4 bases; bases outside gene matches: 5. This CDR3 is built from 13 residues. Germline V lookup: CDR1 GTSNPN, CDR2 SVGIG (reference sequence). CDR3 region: CACLRDRGYGYTF. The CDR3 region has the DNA TGTGCCTGCCTCCGGGACAGGGGCTATGGCTACACCTTC.

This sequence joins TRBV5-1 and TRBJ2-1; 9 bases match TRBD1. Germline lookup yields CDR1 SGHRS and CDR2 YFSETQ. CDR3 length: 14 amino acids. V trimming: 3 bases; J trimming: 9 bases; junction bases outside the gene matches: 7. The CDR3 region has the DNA TGCGCCAGCAGCTCCGGGACAGGGTCGCCTGAGCAGTTCTTC. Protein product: CASSSGTGSPEQFF. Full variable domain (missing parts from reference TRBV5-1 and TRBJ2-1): KAGVTQTPRYLIKTRGQQVTLSCSPISGHRSVSWYQQTPGQGLQFLFEYFSETQRNKGNFPGRFSGRQFSNSRSEMNVSTLELGDSALYLCASSSGTGSPEQFFGPGTRLTVL.

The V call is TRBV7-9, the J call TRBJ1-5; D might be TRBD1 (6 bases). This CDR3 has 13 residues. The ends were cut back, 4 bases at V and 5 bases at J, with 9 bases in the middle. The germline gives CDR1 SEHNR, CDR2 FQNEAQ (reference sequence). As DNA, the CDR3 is TGTGCCAGCAGCTCAGGGGCATATCAGCCCCAGCATTTT. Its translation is CASSSGAYQPQHF.

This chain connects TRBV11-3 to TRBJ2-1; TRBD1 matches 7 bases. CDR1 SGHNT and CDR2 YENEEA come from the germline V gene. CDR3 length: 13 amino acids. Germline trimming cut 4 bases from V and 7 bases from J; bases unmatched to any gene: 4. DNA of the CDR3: TGTGCCAGCAGCTCCCAGGACAGGAATGAGCAGTTCTTC. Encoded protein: CASSSQDRNEQFF.

Written as DNA, the CDR3 is TGTGCCAGCAGTTTGGTCAGGGGCAATCAGCCCCAGCATTTT. Translating it yields CASSLVRGNQPQHF. The chain is built from TRBV28 and TRBJ1-5; TRBD1 might be the D (5 bases). CDR1 is MDHEN and CDR2 is SYDVKM in the germline V gene. Trimming removed 3 bases from V and 2 bases from J, with 8 bases in between. CDR3 size: 14 residues.

The DNA of the CDR3 is TGTGCCAGTAGTACGGGACCCCTAGGAGGCTACACCTTC. Its protein product is CASSTGPLGGYTF. The chain recombines TRBV19 with TRBJ1-2; the D gene is possibly TRBD1 (5 bases). There are 13 residues in the CDR3. Trimming took off 4 bases at V and 8 bases at J, with 14 bases between the two ends. Germline V gene sequence: CDR1 LNHDA, CDR2 SQIVND (reference sequence).

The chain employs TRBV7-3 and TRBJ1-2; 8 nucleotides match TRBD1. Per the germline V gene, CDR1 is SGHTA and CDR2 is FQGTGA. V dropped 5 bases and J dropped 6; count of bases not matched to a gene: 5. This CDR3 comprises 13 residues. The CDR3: CASSPGQEDGYTF. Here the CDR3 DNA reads TGTGCCAGCAGCCCGGGACAGGAGGATGGCTACACCTTC.